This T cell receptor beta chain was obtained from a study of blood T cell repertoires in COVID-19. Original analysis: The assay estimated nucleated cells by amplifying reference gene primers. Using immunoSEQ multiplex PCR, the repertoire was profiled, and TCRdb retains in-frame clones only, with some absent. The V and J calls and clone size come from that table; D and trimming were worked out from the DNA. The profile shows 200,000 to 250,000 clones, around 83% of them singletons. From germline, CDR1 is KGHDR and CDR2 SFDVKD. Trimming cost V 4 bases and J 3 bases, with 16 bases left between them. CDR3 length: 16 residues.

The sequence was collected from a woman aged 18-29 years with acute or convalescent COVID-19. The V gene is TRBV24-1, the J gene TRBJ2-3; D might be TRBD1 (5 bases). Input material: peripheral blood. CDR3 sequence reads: CATSDPGQFGTDTQYF. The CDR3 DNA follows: TGTGCCACCAGTGACCCTGGACAATTCGGGACAGATACGCAGTATTTT.